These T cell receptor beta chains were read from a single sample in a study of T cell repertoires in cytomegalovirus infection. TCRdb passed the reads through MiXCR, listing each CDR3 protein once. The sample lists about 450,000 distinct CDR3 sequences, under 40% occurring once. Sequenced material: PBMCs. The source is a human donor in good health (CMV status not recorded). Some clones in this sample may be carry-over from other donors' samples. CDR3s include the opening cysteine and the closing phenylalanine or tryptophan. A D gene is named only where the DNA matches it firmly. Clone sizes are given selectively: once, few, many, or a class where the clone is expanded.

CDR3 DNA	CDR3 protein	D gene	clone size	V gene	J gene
TGTGCCACCAGCAGAGTTGGAGTGACAGGGAACACCGGGGAGCTGTTTTTT	CATSRVGVTGNTGELFF	-	-	TRBV15	TRBJ2-2
TGTGCCAGCTCACCTAGCGGGGGGGCCCTCTCCTACAATGAGCAGTTCTTC	CASSPSGGALSYNEQFF	TRBD2	-	TRBV18	TRBJ2-1
TGTGCCAGCAGCCACAGGGACCTTGGCTACACCTTC	CASSHRDLGYTF	-	-	TRBV6-5	TRBJ1-2
TGCGCCAGCAGCCAAGCGCACAGGTTAGAAGAAGCTTTCTTT	CASSQAHRLEEAFF	-	-	TRBV4-3	TRBJ1-1
TGTGCCAGCAGTTCTAGGTCGAGGAATGAAAAACTGTTTTTT	CASSSRSRNEKLFF	-	few	TRBV7-2	TRBJ1-4
TGTGCCAGCAGAGCCGACAGGGTACAAGAAAAACTGTTTTTT	CASRADRVQEKLFF	TRBD1	few	TRBV6-5	TRBJ1-4
TGTGCCAGCAGTTACCTGGTGGGGCAGGGCGGCAATCAGCCCCAGCATTTT	CASSYLVGQGGNQPQHF	-	few	TRBV6-2/TRBV6-3	TRBJ1-5
TGTGCCAGCAGTTTCCCGGGACAGGGGGGAACATACACTGAAGCTTTCTTT	CASSFPGQGGTYTEAFF	TRBD1	many	TRBV12-3/TRBV12-4	TRBJ1-1
TGTGCCAGCAGCAAATCCGGCGGGGGGATTAACAATGAGCAGTTCTTC	CASSKSGGGINNEQFF	TRBD2	-	TRBV6-5	TRBJ2-1
TGTGCCAGCAGATTCTCGGGACAGAGCTCCTACGAGCAGTACTTC	CASRFSGQSSYEQYF	TRBD1	-	TRBV12-3/TRBV12-4	TRBJ2-7
TGTGCCAGCAGTATGGAAGAGACAGCTAACTATGGCTACACCTTC	CASSMEETANYGYTF	-	-	TRBV6-2/TRBV6-3	TRBJ1-2
TGTGACAGCAGCCTGACGGGGGACAGGCCCACCTTC	CDSSLTGDRPTF	TRBD1	-	TRBV5-5	TRBJ1-2
TGCGCCAGCAGCCAAGTGGAATCTTCAGAGTACAATGAGCAGTTCTTC	CASSQVESSEYNEQFF	-	few	TRBV4-1	TRBJ2-1
TGTGCCAGCAGCCCCGGAAGGGTCGGAGAGACCCAGTACTTC	CASSPGRVGETQYF	-	-	TRBV11-2	TRBJ2-5
TGCAGTGCTAGAGATTTCGAGACAGGGGGCATGAACACTGAAGCTTTCTTT	CSARDFETGGMNTEAFF	TRBD1	-	TRBV20-1	TRBJ1-1
TGCAGTGCTAGACAGGGGACAGGGGTCACTGAAGCTTTCTTT	CSARQGTGVTEAFF	TRBD1	-	TRBV20-1	TRBJ1-1
TGTGCCAGCATGCGACAGAGCAATCAGCCCCAGCATTTT	CASMRQSNQPQHF	-	-	TRBV2	TRBJ1-5
TGTGCCAGCAGTCCCCCGGGGGGGCATGGCTACACCTTC	CASSPPGGHGYTF	-	-	TRBV12-3/TRBV12-4	TRBJ1-2
TGTGCCAGCATCCGCGGGACAGGGGGCGCCGAGACCCAGTACTTC	CASIRGTGGAETQYF	TRBD1	many	TRBV7-8	TRBJ2-5
TGTGCCAGCAGGCCTATAAAAATAATACGGGCTGATGGGGCCAACGTCCTGACTTTC	CASRPIKIIRADGANVLTF	-	-	TRBV6-5	TRBJ2-6
TGTGCCAGTAGGGGGGGGGTGAACACCGGGGAGCTGTTTTTT	CASRGGVNTGELFF	-	-	TRBV7-2	TRBJ2-2
TGTGCCAGTAGCGGGGGGGCCGGTTCACGCTCCTACAATGAGCAGTTCTTC	CASSGGAGSRSYNEQFF	TRBD2	-	TRBV19	TRBJ2-1
TGTGCCAGCAGCCCCAACAGCCCAGGGGCTCAAGAGACCCAGTACTTC	CASSPNSPGAQETQYF	-	few	TRBV7-2	TRBJ2-5
TGTGCCAGCAGCCCCATCGGACAGGGGGCTCGGGAGACCCAGTACTTC	CASSPIGQGARETQYF	TRBD1	-	TRBV7-2	TRBJ2-5
TGTGCCAGCAGCTATGGGGCGAAAGAGACCCAGTACTTC	CASSYGAKETQYF	-	many	TRBV7-9	TRBJ2-5
TGTGCCAGCAGCCAAGAATGGCTAGCGGGGGGTGAGCAGTTCTTC	CASSQEWLAGGEQFF	TRBD2	-	TRBV3-1	TRBJ2-1
TGTGCCAGCTCCCAAAGGACCGAAGAGACCCAGTACTTC	CASSQRTEETQYF	-	-	TRBV18	TRBJ2-5
TGCGCCAGCAGCCAGCGGCCTCAGACTAGCGGGGGAGATACGCAGTATTTT	CASSQRPQTSGGDTQYF	TRBD2	many	TRBV4-3	TRBJ2-3
TGTGCCAGCAGCTTAGTCGGCGGCGAGGGGACCCAGTACTTC	CASSLVGGEGTQYF	-	-	TRBV11-2	TRBJ2-5
TGTGCCAGCAGCTTGGGGGGACACTCTGGAAACACCATATATTTT	CASSLGGHSGNTIYF	-	-	TRBV7-6	TRBJ1-3
TGCAGTGCCGAGGACAGGGTGGCCTACAATGAGCAGTTCTTC	CSAEDRVAYNEQFF	TRBD1	-	TRBV20-1	TRBJ2-1